A single sample gave rise to the 5 T cell receptor beta chains below, sequenced in a study of cytomegalovirus exposure and HLA in healthy donors. Amplification used 60 Vbeta primers and 13 Jbeta primers. Produced via immunoSEQ multiplex PCR; TCRdb's table is partial and in-frame only. This table holds over 130,000 clones, 88% found once. Sample: PBMCs. The receptors originated from a woman aged 40 to 49 in good health and CMV-seronegative.

The chain links TRBV6-6 to TRBJ1-1, with 9 bases matching TRBD1. Trimming removed 6 bases from V and 1 base from J; junction bases left unmatched: 9. Looked up from germline, CDR1 is MNHNY and CDR2 is SVGAGI (reference sequence). This CDR3 spans 16 amino acids. The CDR3 region has the DNA TGTGCCAGCAGACCTCCGGGACAGGGAACGAACACTGAAGCTTTCTTT. Amino acid sequence: CASRPPGQGTNTEAFF.

The rearrangement links TRBV6-1 to TRBJ1-1, with 7 bases that match TRBD1. CDR1 is MNHNS, CDR2 SASEGT, per germline. Trimming cost V 6 bases and J 0 bases; bases outside gene matches: 1. The CDR3 extends over 13 amino acids. The CDR3 DNA reads as TGTGCCAGCAGAACAGGGGTGAACACTGAAGCTTTCTTT. The encoded protein is CASRTGVNTEAFF.

The V and J genes are TRBV28 and TRBJ2-3, with 8 bases matching TRBD1. The CDR3 covers 15 residues. Germline V gene lookup returns CDR1 MDHEN and CDR2 SYDVKM. Trimming took 8 bases from V and 1 from J; bases not matched to a gene: 8. CDR3 nucleotide sequence: TGTGCCAGCCATACGACAGGGGAAGGCACAGATACGCAGTATTTT. Translated: CASHTTGEGTDTQYF.

The J gene is TRBJ1-2, the V gene TRBV7-9, with 8 bases identical to TRBD1. This CDR3 has 15 amino acids. Germline assignment: CDR1 SEHNR and CDR2 FQNEAQ (reference sequence). V lost 5 bases and J lost 1; bases outside the gene matches: 6. DNA of the CDR3: TGTGCCAGCAGCCTGAGTGGACAGGGTAACTATGGCTACACCTTC. Translation gives CASSLSGQGNYGYTF.

The chain recombines TRBV10-3 with TRBJ1-4; D might be TRBD1 (6 bases). The V end lost 11 bases, the J end lost 5 bases, and 18 bases lay between the germline ends. The CDR3 consists of 14 residues. Germline V gives CDR1 ENHRY, CDR2 SYGVKD. CDR3 loop: CAARRGRGNEKLFF. The CDR3 DNA follows: TGTGCCGCACGACGGGGAAGGGGGAATGAAAAACTGTTTTTT.